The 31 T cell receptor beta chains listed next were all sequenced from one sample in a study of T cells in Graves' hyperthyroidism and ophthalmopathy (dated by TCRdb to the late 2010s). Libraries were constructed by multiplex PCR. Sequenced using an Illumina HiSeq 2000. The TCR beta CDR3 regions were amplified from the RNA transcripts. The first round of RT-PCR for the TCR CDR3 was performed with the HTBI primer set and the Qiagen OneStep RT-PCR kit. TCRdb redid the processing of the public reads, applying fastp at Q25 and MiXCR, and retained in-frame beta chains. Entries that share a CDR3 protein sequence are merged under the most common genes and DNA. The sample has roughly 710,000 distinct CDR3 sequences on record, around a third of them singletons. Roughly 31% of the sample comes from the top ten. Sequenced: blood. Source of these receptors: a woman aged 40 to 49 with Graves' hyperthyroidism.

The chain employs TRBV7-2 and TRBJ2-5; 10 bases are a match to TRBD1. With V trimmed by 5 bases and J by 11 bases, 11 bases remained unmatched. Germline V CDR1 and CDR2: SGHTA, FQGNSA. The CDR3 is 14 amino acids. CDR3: CASSRGQGGDTQYF. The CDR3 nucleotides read TGTGCCAGCAGCCGTGGACAGGGGGGGGATACGCAGTACTTC.

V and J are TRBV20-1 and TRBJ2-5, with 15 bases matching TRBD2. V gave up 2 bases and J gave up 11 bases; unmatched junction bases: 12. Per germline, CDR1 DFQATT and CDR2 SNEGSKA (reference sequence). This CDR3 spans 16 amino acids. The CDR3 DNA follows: TGCAGTGCTAGACCTAGGACTAGCGGGAGGGCAGATACGCAGTACTTC. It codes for CSARPRTSGRADTQYF.

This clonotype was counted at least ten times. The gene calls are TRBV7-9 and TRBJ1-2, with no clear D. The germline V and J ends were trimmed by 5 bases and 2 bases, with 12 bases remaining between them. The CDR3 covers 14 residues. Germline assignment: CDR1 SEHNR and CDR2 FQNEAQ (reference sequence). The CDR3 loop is CASSLTGGNYGYTF. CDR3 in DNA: TGTGCCAGCAGCCTAACCGGCGGAAACTATGGCTACACCTTC.

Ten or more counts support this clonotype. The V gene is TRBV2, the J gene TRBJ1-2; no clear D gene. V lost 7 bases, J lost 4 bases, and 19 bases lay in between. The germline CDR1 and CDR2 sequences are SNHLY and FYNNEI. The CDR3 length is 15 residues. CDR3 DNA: TGTGCCAGCACCTATCTTTGGGAGTCTGGCTATGGCTACACCTTC. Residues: CASTYLWESGYGYTF.

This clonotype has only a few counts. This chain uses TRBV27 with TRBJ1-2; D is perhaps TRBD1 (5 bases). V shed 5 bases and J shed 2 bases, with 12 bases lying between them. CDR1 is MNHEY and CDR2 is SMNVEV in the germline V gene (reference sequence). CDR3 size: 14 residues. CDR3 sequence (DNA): TGTGCCAGCAGTCCTCGGGGCGGCAACTATGGCTACACCTTC. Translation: CASSPRGGNYGYTF.

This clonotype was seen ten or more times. The CDR3 nucleotides are TGTGCCAGTAGTATGGATTCGGGCATTAATCAGCCCCAGCATTTT. Translation: CASSMDSGINQPQHF. The chain links TRBV19 to TRBJ1-5; no firm D call. The CDR3 runs to 15 residues. Trimming left V 3 bases short and J 4 bases short, with 13 bases between. The V gene's germline CDR1 is LNHDA and CDR2 SQIVND (reference sequence).

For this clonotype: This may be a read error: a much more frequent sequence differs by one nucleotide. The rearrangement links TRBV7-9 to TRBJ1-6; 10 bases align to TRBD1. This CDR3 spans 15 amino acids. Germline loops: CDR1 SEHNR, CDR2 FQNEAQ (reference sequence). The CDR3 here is CASSTGQGRNSLLHF. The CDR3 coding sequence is TGTGCCAGCAGCACGGGACAGGGGAGGAATTCACTCCTCCACTTT.

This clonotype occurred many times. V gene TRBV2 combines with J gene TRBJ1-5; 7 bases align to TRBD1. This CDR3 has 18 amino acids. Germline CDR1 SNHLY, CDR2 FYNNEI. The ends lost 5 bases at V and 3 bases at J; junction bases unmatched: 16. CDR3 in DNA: TGTGCCAGCAGTACCCTCATCCGGGACAGCAGTTTCAATCAGCCCCAGCATTTT. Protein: CASSTLIRDSSFNQPQHF. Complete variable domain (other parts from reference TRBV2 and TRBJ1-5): EPEVTQTPSHQVTQMGQEVILRCVPISNHLYFYWYRQILGQKVEFLVSFYNNEISEKSEIFDDQFSVERPDGSNFTLKIRSTKLEDSAMYFCASSTLIRDSSFNQPQHFGDGTRLSIL.

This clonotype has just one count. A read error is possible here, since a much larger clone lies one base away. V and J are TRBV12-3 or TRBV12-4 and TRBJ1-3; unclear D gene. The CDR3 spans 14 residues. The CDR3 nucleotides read TGTGCCAGCAGTTTCACAGTCTCTGGAAACACCACATATTTT. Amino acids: CASSFTVSGNTTYF.

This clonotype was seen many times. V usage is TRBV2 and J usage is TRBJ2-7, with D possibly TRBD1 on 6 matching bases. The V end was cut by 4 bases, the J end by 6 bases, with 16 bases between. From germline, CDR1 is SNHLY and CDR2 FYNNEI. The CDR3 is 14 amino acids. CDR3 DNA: TGTGCCAGCAGTGGAGAGACAGGAACGGTCGAGCAGTACTTC. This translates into CASSGETGTVEQYF.

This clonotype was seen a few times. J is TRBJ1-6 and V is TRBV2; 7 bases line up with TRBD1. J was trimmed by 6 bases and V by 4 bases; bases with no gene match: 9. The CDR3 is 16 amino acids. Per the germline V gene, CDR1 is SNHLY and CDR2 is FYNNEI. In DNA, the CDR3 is TGTGCCAGCAGTGCTAGCAGGGGGATTGGTAATTCACCCCTCCACTTT. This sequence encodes CASSASRGIGNSPLHF.

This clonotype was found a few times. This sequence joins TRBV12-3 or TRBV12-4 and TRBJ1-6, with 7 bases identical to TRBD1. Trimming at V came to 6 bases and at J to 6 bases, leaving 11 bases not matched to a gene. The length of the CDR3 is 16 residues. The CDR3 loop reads CASREDRAVSNSPLHF. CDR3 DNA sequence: TGTGCCAGCAGGGAAGACAGGGCGGTGTCTAATTCACCCCTCCACTTT.

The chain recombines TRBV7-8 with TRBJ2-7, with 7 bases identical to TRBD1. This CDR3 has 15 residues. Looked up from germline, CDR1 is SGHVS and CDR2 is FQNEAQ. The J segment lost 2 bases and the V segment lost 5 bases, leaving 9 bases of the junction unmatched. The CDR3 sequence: CASSPSSTGAYEQYF. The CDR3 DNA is TGTGCCAGCAGCCCTAGTTCTACAGGGGCCTACGAGCAGTACTTC.

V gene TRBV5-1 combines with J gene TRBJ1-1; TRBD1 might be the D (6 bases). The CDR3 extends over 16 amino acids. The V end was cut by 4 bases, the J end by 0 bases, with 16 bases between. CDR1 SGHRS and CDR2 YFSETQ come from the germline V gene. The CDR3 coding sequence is TGCGCCAGCAGCGAACAGGGCACGCAGGTGAACACTGAAGCTTTCTTT. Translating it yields CASSEQGTQVNTEAFF.

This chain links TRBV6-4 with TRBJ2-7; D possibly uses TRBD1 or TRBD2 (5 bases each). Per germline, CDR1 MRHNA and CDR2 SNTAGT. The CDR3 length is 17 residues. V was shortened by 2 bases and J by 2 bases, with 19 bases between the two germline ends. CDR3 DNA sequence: TGTGCCAGCAGTGACGCTAGGGAGTGGACACCCCCCTACGAGCAGTACTTC. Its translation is CASSDAREWTPPYEQYF.

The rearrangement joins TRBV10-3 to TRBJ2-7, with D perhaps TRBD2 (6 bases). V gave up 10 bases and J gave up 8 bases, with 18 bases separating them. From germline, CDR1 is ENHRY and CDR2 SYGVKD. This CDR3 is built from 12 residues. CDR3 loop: CATGTDTFKQYF. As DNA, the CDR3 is TGTGCCACCGGGACTGACACCTTCAAGCAGTACTTC.

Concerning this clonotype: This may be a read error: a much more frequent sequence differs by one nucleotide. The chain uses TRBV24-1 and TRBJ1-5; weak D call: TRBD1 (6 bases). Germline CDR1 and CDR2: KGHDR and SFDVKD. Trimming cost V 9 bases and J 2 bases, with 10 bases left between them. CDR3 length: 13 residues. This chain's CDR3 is CATGAGGNQPQHF. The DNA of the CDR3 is TGTGCCACCGGGGCAGGGGGCAATCAGCCCCAGCATTTT.

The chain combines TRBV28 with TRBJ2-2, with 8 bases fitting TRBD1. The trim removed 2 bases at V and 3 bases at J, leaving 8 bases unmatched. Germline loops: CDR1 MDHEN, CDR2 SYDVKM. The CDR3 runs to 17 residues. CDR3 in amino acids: CASSLSMGQADTGELFF. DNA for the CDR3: TGTGCCAGCAGTTTAAGCATGGGACAGGCCGACACCGGGGAGCTGTTTTTT.

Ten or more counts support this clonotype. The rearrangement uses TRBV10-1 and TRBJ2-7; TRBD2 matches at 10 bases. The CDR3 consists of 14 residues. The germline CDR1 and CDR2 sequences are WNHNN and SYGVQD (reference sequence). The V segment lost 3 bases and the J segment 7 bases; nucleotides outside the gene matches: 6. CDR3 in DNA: TGCGCCAGCAGTGACCTAGCGGGAGCAATTGAGCAGTACTTC. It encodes CASSDLAGAIEQYF.

The CDR3 spells CASSYAGISQPQHF. In nucleotides, the CDR3 is TGTGCCAGCAGTTACGCGGGGATATCCCAGCCCCAGCATTTT. The V call is TRBV6-2 or TRBV6-3, the J call TRBJ1-5; D unclear. Germline V gene lookup returns CDR1 MNHEY and CDR2 SVGEGT. This CDR3 is built from 14 residues. Trimming took off 2 bases at V and 7 bases at J, with 12 bases between the two ends.

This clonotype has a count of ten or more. The CDR3 region is CASSMSGTGSYGYTF. In nucleotides, the CDR3 is TGTGCCAGTAGTATGTCGGGGACAGGATCTTACGGCTACACCTTC. The chain links TRBV19 to TRBJ1-2; 8 bases are a match to TRBD1. Germline CDR1 LNHDA, CDR2 SQIVND (reference sequence). CDR3 length: 15 residues. J gave up 8 bases and V 3 bases, and 11 bases lay outside the gene matches. The entire variable domain, with the rest obtained from reference TRBV19 and TRBJ1-2, is as follows: DGGITQSPKYLFRKEGQNVTLSCEQNLNHDAMYWYRQDPGQGLRLIYYSQIVNDFQKGDIAEGYSVSREKKESFPLTVTSAQKNPTAFYLCASSMSGTGSYGYTFGSGTRLTVV.

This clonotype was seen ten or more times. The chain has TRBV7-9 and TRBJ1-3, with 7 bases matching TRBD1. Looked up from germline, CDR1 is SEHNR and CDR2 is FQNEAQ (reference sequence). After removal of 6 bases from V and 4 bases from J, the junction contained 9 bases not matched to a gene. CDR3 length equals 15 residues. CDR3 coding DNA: TGTGCCAGCAGTTCAGCAGGGGGGGACGGAAACACCATATATTTT. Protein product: CASSSAGGDGNTIYF.

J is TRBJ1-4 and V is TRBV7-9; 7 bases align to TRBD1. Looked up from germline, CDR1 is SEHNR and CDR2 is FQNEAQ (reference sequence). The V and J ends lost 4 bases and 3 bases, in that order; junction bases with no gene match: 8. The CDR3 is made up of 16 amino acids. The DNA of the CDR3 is TGTGCCAGCAGCTACCCGACAGGGCACTCTAATGAAAAACTGTTTTTT. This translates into CASSYPTGHSNEKLFF.

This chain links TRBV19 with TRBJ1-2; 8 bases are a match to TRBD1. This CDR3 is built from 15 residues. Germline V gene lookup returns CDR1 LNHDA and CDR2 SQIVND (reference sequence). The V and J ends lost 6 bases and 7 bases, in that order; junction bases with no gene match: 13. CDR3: CASSPPGQVEGGYTF. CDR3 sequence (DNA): TGTGCCAGTAGCCCCCCGGGACAGGTGGAGGGTGGCTACACCTTC.

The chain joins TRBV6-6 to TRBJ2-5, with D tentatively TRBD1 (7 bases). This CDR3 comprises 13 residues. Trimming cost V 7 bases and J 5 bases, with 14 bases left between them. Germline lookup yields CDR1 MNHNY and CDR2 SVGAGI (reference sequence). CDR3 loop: CASTPPGGETQYF. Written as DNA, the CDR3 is TGTGCCAGCACCCCCCCAGGGGGGGAGACCCAGTACTTC.

The CDR3 protein is CASSQFRGLAGESSYEQYF. In DNA form, the CDR3 reads TGTGCCAGCAGCCAATTCAGGGGACTAGCGGGAGAGAGCTCCTACGAGCAGTACTTC. The chain joins TRBV2 to TRBJ2-7; 14 bases align to TRBD2. Germline trimming cut 6 bases from V and 0 bases from J; bases unmatched to any gene: 13. Germline V lookup: CDR1 SNHLY, CDR2 FYNNEI. The length of the CDR3 is 19 residues.

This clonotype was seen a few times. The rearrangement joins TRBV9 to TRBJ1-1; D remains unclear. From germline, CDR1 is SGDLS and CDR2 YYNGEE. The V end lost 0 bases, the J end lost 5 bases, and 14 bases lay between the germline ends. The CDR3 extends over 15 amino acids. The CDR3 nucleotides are TGTGCCAGCAGCGTAGGTGAGGGTAGTGGAACTGAAGCTTTCTTT. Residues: CASSVGEGSGTEAFF.

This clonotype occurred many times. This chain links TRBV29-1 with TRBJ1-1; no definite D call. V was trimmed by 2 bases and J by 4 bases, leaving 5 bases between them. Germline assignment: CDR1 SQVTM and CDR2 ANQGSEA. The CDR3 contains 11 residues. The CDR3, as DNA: TGCAGCGTTGAAATTGGCACTGAAGCTTTCTTT. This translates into CSVEIGTEAFF.

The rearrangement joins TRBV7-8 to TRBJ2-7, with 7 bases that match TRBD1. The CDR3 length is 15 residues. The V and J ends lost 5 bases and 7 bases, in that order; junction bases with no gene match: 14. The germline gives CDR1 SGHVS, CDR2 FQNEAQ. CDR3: CASSRWGEGAEEQYF. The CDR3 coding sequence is TGTGCCAGCAGCAGGTGGGGCGAGGGGGCAGAAGAGCAGTACTTC.

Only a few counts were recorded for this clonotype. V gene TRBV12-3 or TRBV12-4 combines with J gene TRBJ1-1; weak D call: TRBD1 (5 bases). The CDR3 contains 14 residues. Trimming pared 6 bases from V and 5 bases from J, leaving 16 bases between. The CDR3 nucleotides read TGTGCCAGCAGGTCAGGGTTTAAGGGAACTGAAGCTTTCTTT. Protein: CASRSGFKGTEAFF.

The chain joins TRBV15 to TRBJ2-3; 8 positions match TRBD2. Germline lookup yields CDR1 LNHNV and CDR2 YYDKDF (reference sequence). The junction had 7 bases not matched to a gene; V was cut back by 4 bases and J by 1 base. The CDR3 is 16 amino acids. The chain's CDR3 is CATSTYSGGGTDTQYF. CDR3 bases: TGTGCCACCAGCACCTACAGCGGGGGAGGCACAGATACGCAGTATTTT.